This TCR beta chain came from a study of PD-L1 blockade in urothelial cancer. This clone was observed a handful of times. The table came from immunoSEQ multiplex PCR; TCRdb's copy has only in-frame clones and leaves some out. The table lists approximately 100,000 clones, 89% of them singletons. Time point: pretreatment peripheral blood. Patient disease was locally advanced or metastatic urothelial carcinoma. The germline V gene encodes CDR1 GTSNPN and CDR2 SVGIG (reference sequence). V dropped 0 bases and J dropped 5 bases, with 7 bases sitting between them. The CDR3 is 12 amino acids. Sample: PBMCs, taken around atezolizumab (anti-PD-L1) treatment. This clonotype was obtained from a woman at least 80 years old with urothelial cancer. The chain employs TRBV30 and TRBJ1-2; D not resolved. The CDR3 DNA sequence: TGTGCCTGGAGTGTAATCTCTTATGGCTACACCTTC. It yields the protein CAWSVISYGYTF.